A single sample gave rise to the 3 T cell receptor beta chains below, sequenced in a study of CD8 T cells in Susac syndrome. Random hexamers were used to reverse transcribe roughly 0.5 to 1 ug of RNA. TCRdb re-called the immunoSEQ multiplex PCR reads through MiXCR, storing one row per CDR3 protein. The table includes some 140,000 distinct CDR3 sequences, approximately 95% detected once. Input material: CD8+ T cells from PBMCs. These receptors were collected from a human donor with Susac syndrome.

This sequence joins TRBV5-1 and TRBJ2-1; D not certain. The CDR3 totals 17 residues. CDR1 SGHRS and CDR2 YFSETQ come from the germline V gene. Trimming shortened V by 4 bases and J by 3 bases, and 20 bases separated the two germline ends. CDR3 in DNA: TGCGCCAGCAGCCCTTGGGCAGGTGGCACGAGCTACAATGAGCAGTTCTTC. Its protein product is CASSPWAGGTSYNEQFF.

This chain links TRBV20-1 with TRBJ1-2, with D perhaps TRBD1 (5 bases). The V end lost 7 bases, the J end lost 3 bases, and 15 bases lay between the germline ends. Germline V gene lookup returns CDR1 DFQATT and CDR2 SNEGSKA (reference sequence). The CDR3 is 13 amino acids. CDR3 in amino acids: CSGPSGADYGYTF. DNA for the CDR3: TGCAGTGGCCCAAGCGGGGCGGACTATGGCTACACCTTC.

This chain links TRBV7-2 with TRBJ2-7; unclear D gene. CDR3 length equals 13 residues. Trimming cost V 6 bases and J 4 bases, with 13 bases left between them. The germline CDR1 and CDR2 sequences are SGHTA and FQGNSA. CDR3 sequence (DNA): TGTGCCAGCAGGGGTCCAACCGCTTACGAGCAGTACTTC. As protein: CASRGPTAYEQYF.